This T cell receptor beta chain was observed in a study of T-cell reconstitution after alpha-beta-depleted transplantation in children. Study results and limitations: Alpha-beta T cells about two months after transplant reportedly derived from several hundred expanded graft clones. A year post-transplant, T-cell counts and diversity derived mostly from newly produced T cells.

The CDR3 is 13 residues long. V was clipped by 1 base and J by 2 bases, with 6 bases between them. Unique molecular identifiers were used to barcode this TCRbeta library. TCRdb called the PCR reads again in MiXCR, with one record for every CDR3 protein. This sample carries 2,500 to 3,500 distinct CDR3 sequences, about 20% of them seen once, and the ten largest clones take 30% to 40%. This clonotype has a handful of counts. Its antigen remains unknown. The chain recombines TRBV12-3 or TRBV12-4 with TRBJ2-7; D possibly corresponds to TRBD2 (6 bases). The sequence derives from a female patient aged 5 to 17 who had a stem cell transplant for acute lymphoblastic leukemia, so the T cells may come from the graft donor. The sequenced sample was PBMCs, mostly from graft donor cells, obtained 60 days after TCRalphabeta/CD19-depleted stem cell transplant. CDR3 in amino acids: CASSLGEAYEQYF. CDR3 sequence (DNA): TGTGCCAGCAGTTTAGGGGAGGCCTACGAGCAGTACTTC.